These 27 T cell receptor beta chains were sequenced from one sample in a study of metastatic and nonmetastatic thyroid tumors. Every patient was untreated before thyroid surgery. TCRdb re-called the PCR reads via MiXCR. The sample contains around 15,000 clones, less than 25% of which appear only once. The sequenced material came from tumor tissue. These receptors all come from a male donor with papillary thyroid cancer or a benign thyroid nodule (not recorded which). Some clones in this sample may be carry-over from other donors' samples.

This clone was counted only a few times. This chain uses TRBV6-2 or TRBV6-3 with TRBJ1-1; 9 bases map to TRBD1. Germline assignment: CDR1 MNHEY and CDR2 SVGEGT. The CDR3 is 17 residues long. V shed 4 bases and J 4 bases; nucleotides not matched to a gene: 13. The CDR3 region is CASSSFRDRVLITEAFF. CDR3 sequence (DNA): TGTGCCAGCAGTTCTTTTCGGGACAGGGTATTAATCACTGAAGCTTTCTTT.

This clone has ten or more counts. The V call is TRBV19, the J call TRBJ1-2, with 7 bases that match TRBD1. CDR1 and CDR2 (germline): LNHDA, SQIVND (reference sequence). V lost 5 bases to trimming and J lost 3 bases; unmatched junction nucleotides: 12. The CDR3 totals 16 residues. CDR3 protein: CASSGYRGLVDYGYTF. The CDR3 nucleotides are TGTGCCAGTAGTGGCTACAGGGGATTGGTTGACTATGGCTACACCTTC.

This clone was picked up a small number of times. This chain connects TRBV6-7 to TRBJ1-2; tentative D call: TRBD1 (5 bases). TRBV6-7 is annotated as an ORF whose role is uncertain. This CDR3 is 12 amino acids long. With 7 bases removed from V and 6 bases from J, the gap between germline ends came to 12 bases. The CDR3 DNA reads as TGTGCCAGCAACCCACCGGGACATGGCTACACCTTC. Protein sequence: CASNPPGHGYTF.

This clone was recorded many times. This chain links TRBV20-1 with TRBJ2-3; D may be TRBD2 (5 bases). In germline, CDR1 is DFQATT, CDR2 SNEGSKA (reference sequence). Trimming took off 2 bases at V and 0 bases at J, with 18 bases between the two ends. CDR3 length: 17 amino acids. The CDR3 reads CSARRVRSASSTDTQYF. The CDR3 DNA reads TGCAGTGCTAGACGTGTGCGTAGCGCCTCTAGCACAGATACGCAGTATTTT.

This rearrangement joins TRBV20-1 to TRBJ2-1, with 12 bases matching TRBD2. This CDR3 is built from 19 residues. Losses at the gene ends were 3 bases for V and 6 bases for J; bases not matched to a gene: 18. Germline CDR1 reads DFQATT; CDR2 reads SNEGSKA (reference sequence). As DNA, the CDR3 is TGCAGTGCTAGCGGGACAGGGCGACTAGCGGGAGTTCAGGCCAATGAGCAGTTCTTC. Protein sequence: CSASGTGRLAGVQANEQFF.

This clone was seen at least ten times. The rearrangement joins TRBV4-1 to TRBJ2-2; 9 positions agree with TRBD2. The ends lost 1 base at V and 7 bases at J; junction bases unmatched: 10. The CDR3 covers 17 residues. Germline CDR1 and CDR2: MGHRA and YSYEKL. The DNA of the CDR3 is TGCGCCAGCAGCCAAGTTAGCCTAGCGGGAAAGGTCGGGGAGCTGTTTTTT. It translates to CASSQVSLAGKVGELFF.

V usage is TRBV12-3 or TRBV12-4 and J usage is TRBJ1-3; D call uncertain. Trimming took off 3 bases at V and 13 bases at J, with 13 bases between the two ends. The length of the CDR3 is 12 residues. The CDR3 DNA reads as TGTGCCAGCAGTTTGGCATTCCCTCTGATATATTTT. Amino acid sequence: CASSLAFPLIYF.

V gene TRBV5-1 combines with J gene TRBJ2-1, with D tentatively TRBD1 or TRBD2 (5 bases each). Germline CDR1 SGHRS, CDR2 YFSETQ. V lost 2 bases, J lost 6 bases, and 18 bases lay in between. This CDR3 has 16 residues. The CDR3 DNA reads as TGCGCCAGCAGCTTAGAACAGGTAGCGCGATCCAATGAGCAGTTCTTC. Its translation: CASSLEQVARSNEQFF.

This clone was counted many times. The V gene is TRBV9, the J gene TRBJ2-7, with D possibly matching TRBD1 (6 bases). Germline V gives CDR1 SGDLS, CDR2 YYNGEE. The CDR3 has 15 amino acids. The ends were cut back, 4 bases at V and 3 bases at J, with 17 bases in the middle. For the CDR3, the DNA is TGTGCCAGCAGCTCCCAACCCCAGGGGCACTACGAGCAGTACTTC. This translates into CASSSQPQGHYEQYF.

The genes are TRBV9 and TRBJ2-1; D gene ambiguous. This CDR3 region has 16 residues. Germline V CDR1 and CDR2: SGDLS, YYNGEE. Trimming took 3 bases from V and 8 from J, leaving 21 bases between them. The DNA for the CDR3 is TGTGCCAGCAGCGACACATTGCGGTCGGGTGAGGATGAGCAGTTCTTC. Encoded protein: CASSDTLRSGEDEQFF. The variable domain in full, with the rest retrieved from reference TRBV9 and TRBJ2-1, is DSGVTQTPKHLITATGQRVTLRCSPRSGDLSVYWYQQSLDQGLQFLIQYYNGEERAKGNILERFSAQQFPDLHSELNLSSLELGDSALYFCASSDTLRSGEDEQFFGPGTRLTVL.

The chain is built from TRBV4-1 and TRBJ1-5, with D possibly being TRBD1 (5 bases). Trimming pared 3 bases from V and 0 bases from J, leaving 15 bases between. From germline, CDR1 is MGHRA and CDR2 YSYEKL. The CDR3 has 17 amino acids. The CDR3 DNA reads TGCGCCAGCAGCCAGATTTACGGGGCTTATAGCAATCAGCCCCAGCATTTT. This encodes CASSQIYGAYSNQPQHF.

This clone showed up many times. This chain joins TRBV27 and TRBJ2-1, with 8 bases aligning to TRBD1. Germline CDR1 reads MNHEY; CDR2 reads SMNVEV (reference sequence). The V and J ends lost 2 bases and 8 bases, in that order; junction bases with no gene match: 8. CDR3 length: 15 residues. The CDR3 coding sequence is TGTGCCAGCAGTTTAAGAGGGAAGGACAGGGATGAGCAGTTCTTC. Encoded protein: CASSLRGKDRDEQFF.

This clone was recorded many times. The rearrangement links TRBV10-2 to TRBJ1-5; 7 bases agree with TRBD1. The junction had 8 bases not matched to a gene; V was cut back by 6 bases and J by 6 bases. CDR1 WSHSY and CDR2 SAAADI come from the germline V gene. The length of the CDR3 is 14 residues. DNA of the CDR3: TGCGCCAGCAGACCTACAGGGGCCAGTCAGCCCCAGCATTTT. It encodes CASRPTGASQPQHF.

Ten or more counts support this clone. V and J are TRBV7-8 and TRBJ1-5, with TRBD1 identical over 10 bases. Looked up from germline, CDR1 is SGHVS and CDR2 is FQNEAQ. CDR3 length equals 14 residues. V was clipped by 5 bases and J by 7 bases; unmatched bases: 5. The CDR3 DNA sequence: TGTGCCAGCAGCATGAGGGACAGGGGCCAGCCCCAGCATTTT. It codes for CASSMRDRGQPQHF.

The chain couples TRBV20-1 to TRBJ2-3; D gene uncertain. Per the germline V gene, CDR1 is DFQATT and CDR2 is SNEGSKA (reference sequence). The CDR3 length is 14 residues. With 3 bases removed from V and 0 bases from J, the gap between germline ends came to 10 bases. The CDR3 spells CSARFVVSTDTQYF. The CDR3 DNA is TGCAGTGCTAGGTTTGTAGTAAGCACAGATACGCAGTATTTT.

This clone was seen more than once but under ten times. This chain uses TRBV10-3 with TRBJ2-7; the match to TRBD2 covers 7 bases. CDR1 ENHRY and CDR2 SYGVKD come from the germline V gene. V shed 11 bases, J shed 7 bases, and the junction held 23 bases outside the gene matches. There are 16 residues in the CDR3. The CDR3 sequence: CASGLGAIATRGEQYF. Written as DNA, the CDR3 is TGTGCCTCCGGCCTCGGTGCGATTGCCACGCGGGGGGAGCAGTACTTC.

V gene TRBV5-1 combines with J gene TRBJ2-3; 13 bases line up with TRBD2. The V gene's germline CDR1 is SGHRS and CDR2 YFSETQ. This CDR3 region has 15 residues. J lost 9 bases, V lost 4 bases, and 8 bases had no gene match. The CDR3 loop is CASSATSGRVDTQYF. The CDR3 nucleotides are TGCGCCAGCAGCGCAACTAGCGGGAGGGTTGACACGCAGTATTTT.

In its sample, this clone was seen many times. The chain links TRBV20-1 to TRBJ2-2; 8 nucleotides agree with TRBD1. The germline CDR1 and CDR2 sequences are DFQATT and SNEGSKA (reference sequence). V was clipped by 0 bases and J by 1 base; unmatched bases: 1. The CDR3 is made up of 15 amino acids. This CDR3 is CSARDDRGNTGELFF. The CDR3 region has the DNA TGCAGTGCTAGAGATGACAGGGGGAACACCGGGGAGCTGTTTTTT.

The rearrangement uses TRBV7-9 and TRBJ1-2, with a tentative D call TRBD1 (5 bases). V gave up 3 bases and J gave up 0 bases, with 8 bases separating them. There are 14 residues in the CDR3. The germline V gene encodes CDR1 SEHNR and CDR2 FQNEAQ (reference sequence). CDR3 DNA sequence: TGTGCCAGCAGCTTCGCCAGGGCTAACTATGGCTACACCTTC. Translating it yields CASSFARANYGYTF.

Concerning this clone: At one of its ends the junction is not consistent with the germline gene, which may arise from a read error. Other nucleotide sequences from this sample produce the same CDR3. The rearrangement links TRBV12-3 or TRBV12-4 to TRBJ1-5, with unresolved D. The CDR3 has 13 amino acids. CDR3 residues: CASSLGWNQPQHF. As DNA, the CDR3 is TGCGCCAGCAGTTTAGGTTGGAATCAGCCCCAGCATTTT.

At least ten counts were recorded for this clone. The V call is TRBV3-1, the J call TRBJ2-7, with D tentatively TRBD2 (5 bases). Germline loops: CDR1 LGHDT, CDR2 YNNKEL (reference sequence). This CDR3 region has 12 residues. V was cut by 8 bases and J by 1 base, with 9 bases left in between. The CDR3 loop reads CASGSESYEQYF. DNA of the CDR3: TGTGCCAGCGGTAGCGAGTCCTACGAGCAGTACTTC.

There are many counts of this clone. The chain recombines TRBV19 with TRBJ2-1; D may match TRBD1 or TRBD2 (5 bases each). With 7 bases removed from V and 8 bases from J, the gap between germline ends came to 21 bases. Per the germline V gene, CDR1 is LNHDA and CDR2 is SQIVND (reference sequence). This CDR3 is built from 15 residues. The CDR3: CASTIPGQGYDEQFF. CDR3 coding DNA: TGTGCCAGTACCATACCGGGGCAAGGATACGATGAGCAGTTCTTC. The full variable domain, rest sourced from reference TRBV19 and TRBJ2-1, is DGGITQSPKYLFRKEGQNVTLSCEQNLNHDAMYWYRQDPGQGLRLIYYSQIVNDFQKGDIAEGYSVSREKKESFPLTVTSAQKNPTAFYLCASTIPGQGYDEQFFGPGTRLTVL.

This clone has just a few counts. The gene calls are TRBV6-1 and TRBJ2-5; weak D call: TRBD2 (5 bases). Germline values: CDR1 MNHNS, CDR2 SASEGT. With 5 bases removed from V and 4 bases from J, the gap between germline ends came to 14 bases. The CDR3 has 14 residues. CDR3 amino acids: CASSFGMDPETQYF. DNA for the CDR3: TGTGCCAGCAGTTTCGGGATGGACCCAGAGACCCAGTACTTC.

This clone was counted at least ten times. One base away lies a much larger clone, so this may be a sequencing read error. The chain has TRBV20-1 and TRBJ2-7; TRBD2 matches at 10 bases. Germline lookup yields CDR1 DFQATT and CDR2 SNEGSKA (reference sequence). This CDR3 comprises 16 residues. The CDR3 region is CSASGLAGVISDEQYF. CDR3 nucleotides: TGCAGTGCTAGTGGCCTAGCGGGAGTCATCTCCGACGAGCAGTACTTC.

This clone is deemed medium-sized. This chain joins TRBV6-1 and TRBJ1-2; TRBD1 aligns across 9 bases. In germline, CDR1 is MNHNS, CDR2 SASEGT. CDR3 length: 14 amino acids. V shed 5 bases and J 8 bases; nucleotides not matched to a gene: 9. The CDR3 spells CASSFRTGDGGYTF. The CDR3 DNA is TGTGCCAGCAGTTTCCGGACAGGGGACGGAGGCTACACCTTC.

By frequency in the sample, this clone is medium-sized (0.01 to 0.1%). The gene calls are TRBV6-1 and TRBJ2-3, with 7 bases matching TRBD1. This CDR3 comprises 16 residues. V lost 6 bases, J lost 0 bases, and 9 bases stayed unmatched. Germline values: CDR1 MNHNS, CDR2 SASEGT. CDR3 protein: CASSVRSQGSTDTQYF. CDR3 in DNA: TGTGCCAGCAGCGTTCGATCACAGGGGAGCACAGATACGCAGTATTTT.

This clone is medium-sized by share. The chain links TRBV28 to TRBJ2-5; 14 nucleotides agree with TRBD2. The junction had 15 bases not matched to a gene; V was cut back by 6 bases and J by 0 bases. This CDR3 has 20 amino acids. Germline V gives CDR1 MDHEN, CDR2 SYDVKM. In nucleotides, the CDR3 is TGTGCCAGCAGCCTTGGGATGGGACTAGCGGGGGCCCAGTACCAAGAGACCCAGTACTTC. Translating gives CASSLGMGLAGAQYQETQYF.